The subject of this entry is one T cell receptor (beta chain). No antigen is known for it. The data derive from a study of shared clonotypes between healthy human individuals. The study's findings and limits: Among non-shared clonotypes, generation probabilities were lower than among those shared by all four donors.

Those who donated were healthy HIV-negative adults, with no recent acute infections or vaccinations reported. This CDR3 is built from 16 residues. The junction had 8 bases not matched to a gene; V was cut back by 5 bases and J by 2 bases. Germline lookup yields CDR1 LNHDA and CDR2 SQIVND (reference sequence). The assay was run at deep level. An even split of each subset's genomic DNA across several immunoSEQ plates was performed. TCRdb's copy holds only in-frame clones and misses some; the assay was immunoSEQ multiplex PCR. This table holds about 690,000 clones, around 91% found once. Sequencing was performed on memory CD8+ T cells from PBMCs. The subset was: CD45RO+ cells pooled with CCR7-negative TemRA cells. The receptor comes from a man aged 18-30 years in good health. Some clones in this sample may be carry-over from other donors' samples. The chain combines TRBV19 with TRBJ2-7, with 11 nucleotides matching TRBD1. Here the CDR3 reads CASSPRTGGLPYEQYF. The CDR3 bases are TGTGCCAGTAGTCCCCGGACAGGGGGCCTACCCTACGAGCAGTACTTC.